This entry lists 18 T cell receptor beta chains sequenced from one sample in a study of T cell changes during pregnancy in multiple sclerosis. Assay used: immunoSEQ multiplex PCR; TCRdb lists only in-frame clones, some missing. The data show approximately 24,000 clones, with about nine tenths seen just once and 8% held by the top ten. The starting material was CD8+ T cells from peripheral blood mononuclear cells, obtained in the first trimester of pregnancy. These receptors came from a female donor in good health, enrolled as a control in a pregnancy study.

By proportion, this clone is medium-sized. J is TRBJ1-1 and V is TRBV2; TRBD1 matches 10 bases. The CDR3 runs to 16 residues. Germline V lookup: CDR1 SNHLY, CDR2 FYNNEI. Trimming removed 0 bases from V and 4 bases from J; junction bases left unmatched: 5. The CDR3 sequence is CASSEARDRGLTEAFF. CDR3 DNA sequence: TGTGCCAGCAGTGAAGCCCGAGACAGGGGGCTCACTGAAGCTTTCTTT.

The chain uses TRBV5-3 and TRBJ1-5; 7 nucleotides match TRBD1. TRBV5-3 is noted as an ORF with a role that remains uncertain. The V segment lost 3 bases and the J segment 3 bases; nucleotides outside the gene matches: 3. CDR3 length: 14 residues. CDR3 DNA: TGTGCCAGAAGCTGGGACAGCTTCAATCAGCCCCAGCATTTT. This gives the protein CARSWDSFNQPQHF.

The chain links TRBV5-4 to TRBJ2-7, with 9 bases that match TRBD2. V gave up 0 bases and J gave up 5 bases; unmatched junction bases: 6. The germline CDR1 and CDR2 sequences are SGHNT and YYREEE (reference sequence). The CDR3 runs to 15 residues. The CDR3 DNA reads TGTGCCAGCAGCTTGGTTCCAGCGGGGGGCCACGAGCAGTACTTC. This codes for CASSLVPAGGHEQYF.

In this sample, this clone turned up once. The genes are TRBV7-9 and TRBJ2-5, with 9 bases matching TRBD1. The V gene end was trimmed by 5 bases and the J gene end by 5 bases; junction bases not matched to a gene: 9. Looked up from germline, CDR1 is SEHNR and CDR2 is FQNEAQ (reference sequence). The CDR3 runs 15 residues. The CDR3 DNA follows: TGTGCCAGCAGCGAACACAGGGGGCGAGGTGAGACCCAGTACTTC. The encoded protein is CASSEHRGRGETQYF.

The chain recombines TRBV11-2 with TRBJ1-1; no firm D call. This CDR3 has 14 residues. Germline V gene sequence: CDR1 SGHAT, CDR2 FQNNGV. V dropped 1 base and J dropped 4 bases, with 10 bases sitting between them. The CDR3 DNA reads as TGTGCCAGCAGCTTAGCCCGGGTTTTCACTGAAGCTTTCTTT. Residues: CASSLARVFTEAFF.

CDR3 amino acids: CASSTVHPTRDRVCTGELFF. The CDR3, as DNA: TGTGCCAGCAGTACTGTGCATCCTACCCGGGACAGGGTTTGCACCGGGGAGCTGTTTTTT. The V call is TRBV27, the J call TRBJ2-2, with 9 nucleotides matching TRBD1. Germline V lookup: CDR1 MNHEY, CDR2 SMNVEV (reference sequence). The V and J ends lost 5 bases and 4 bases, in that order; junction bases with no gene match: 20. The CDR3 contains 20 residues.

The chain couples TRBV5-4 to TRBJ2-3, with D possibly being TRBD2 (6 bases). The V gene's germline CDR1 is SGHNT and CDR2 YYREEE (reference sequence). The CDR3 is 17 amino acids. V lost 3 bases and J 1 base, leaving 18 bases between the germline ends. In DNA, the CDR3 is TGTGCCAGCAGCTCCCCGGACTATCCCGGGGGCACAGATACGCAGTATTTT. This translates into CASSSPDYPGGTDTQYF.

The chain combines TRBV7-9 with TRBJ2-1; no clear D. The V end was cut by 5 bases, the J end by 4 bases, with 9 bases between. Germline lookup yields CDR1 SEHNR and CDR2 FQNEAQ (reference sequence). The CDR3 is made up of 13 amino acids. The CDR3 nucleotides are TGTGCCAGCAGCGTTCAGAGGTACAATGAGCAGTTCTTC. As protein: CASSVQRYNEQFF.

This clone was counted a single time. The J gene is TRBJ1-2, the V gene TRBV12-5; D is uncertain. The length of the CDR3 is 13 residues. Trimming took off 3 bases at V and 0 bases at J, with 5 bases between the two ends. From germline, CDR1 is LGHNT and CDR2 FRNRAP. CDR3 protein: CASGFSANYGYTF. The CDR3 DNA reads TGTGCTAGTGGTTTTTCAGCTAACTATGGCTACACCTTC.

In regard to this clone: One end of the junction fails to match germline, which may point to a read error. This chain joins TRBV13 and TRBJ2-7; 12 positions agree with TRBD2. The CDR3 runs 15 residues. Germline V gives CDR1 PRHDT, CDR2 FYEKMQ (reference sequence). The CDR3 sequence: CANSARTSGDYEQYF. As DNA, the CDR3 is TGTGCCAACAGCGCCCGGACTAGCGGGGATTACGAGCAGTACTTC.

This chain joins TRBV28 and TRBJ2-2, with 9 bases that match TRBD1. After removal of 3 bases from V and 4 bases from J, the junction contained 0 bases not matched to a gene. The V gene's germline CDR1 is MDHEN and CDR2 SYDVKM. This CDR3 spans 14 amino acids. Written as DNA, the CDR3 is TGTGCCAGCAGTTTGACAGGGGGCACCGGGGAGCTGTTTTTT. Translated, it gives CASSLTGGTGELFF.

The chain is built from TRBV18 and TRBJ2-1; TRBD1 matches at 7 bases. Germline V gene sequence: CDR1 KGHSH, CDR2 LQKENI. This CDR3 has 16 amino acids. V trimming: 3 bases; J trimming: 3 bases; junction bases outside the gene matches: 8. This CDR3 reads CASSPAGGMDYNEQFF. The CDR3 region has the DNA TGTGCCAGCTCACCGGCAGGGGGTATGGACTACAATGAGCAGTTCTTC.

J is TRBJ2-2 and V is TRBV7-9; a possible D gene is TRBD1 (5 bases). The germline V and J ends were trimmed by 3 bases and 7 bases, with 9 bases remaining between them. The CDR3 length is 13 residues. CDR1 SEHNR and CDR2 FQNEAQ come from the germline V gene (reference sequence). The CDR3 reads CASSFPGRGELFF. Here the CDR3 DNA reads TGTGCCAGCAGCTTTCCAGGGCGCGGGGAGCTGTTTTTT.

The J gene is TRBJ2-7, the V gene TRBV4-1; TRBD1 is a possible D gene (6 bases). The CDR3 covers 15 residues. The ends were cut back, 0 bases at V and 0 bases at J, with 9 bases in the middle. CDR1 is MGHRA, CDR2 YSYEKL, per germline. DNA of the CDR3: TGCGCCAGCAGCCAAGAGGGGGCAAGCTCCTACGAGCAGTACTTC. This sequence encodes CASSQEGASSYEQYF.

The chain links TRBV11-2 to TRBJ2-1; tentative D call: TRBD2 (6 bases). The V gene's germline CDR1 is SGHAT and CDR2 FQNNGV. Trimming cost V 3 bases and J 2 bases, with 8 bases left between them. The CDR3 is 14 residues long. The CDR3 DNA reads TGTGCCAGCAGCTTGGAGGGCCCCTACAATGAGCAGTTCTTC. Protein sequence: CASSLEGPYNEQFF.

J is TRBJ2-3 and V is TRBV6-6, with TRBD2 identical over 8 bases. V trimming: 2 bases; J trimming: 2 bases; junction bases outside the gene matches: 6. This CDR3 is built from 16 residues. Germline lookup yields CDR1 MNHNY and CDR2 SVGAGI (reference sequence). The CDR3 loop reads CASSYELAGSTDTQYF. The CDR3 nucleotides are TGTGCCAGCAGTTACGAATTAGCGGGGTCCACAGATACGCAGTATTTT.

The CDR3, as DNA: TGCGCCAGCAGCCAAGATAAGGACTACTATGGCTACACCTTC. Its protein is CASSQDKDYYGYTF. The chain combines TRBV4-3 with TRBJ1-2; no firm D call. Germline V gene lookup returns CDR1 LGHNA and CDR2 YSLEER. The CDR3 loop spans 14 amino acids. Trimming took 0 bases from V and 3 from J, leaving 8 bases between them.

This chain uses TRBV6-1 with TRBJ1-6; D is perhaps TRBD1 (5 bases). With 8 bases removed from V and 2 bases from J, the gap between germline ends came to 13 bases. Germline V gives CDR1 MNHNS, CDR2 SASEGT. The CDR3 totals 15 residues. In DNA, the CDR3 is TGTGCCAGCCGGGAGGGGATAACCTATAATTCACCCCTCCACTTT. Residues: CASREGITYNSPLHF.